Presented here are 20 T cell receptor beta chains from one specimen sequenced in a study of T cell responses to AZD1222 COVID-19 vaccine. TCRdb keeps only in-frame clones here, not all; method: immunoSEQ multiplex PCR. The table records some 130,000 clones, 93% of them present only once. The sample was peripheral blood, taken on day 0 of AZD1222 vaccination. The receptors originated from an adult in good health.

V gene TRBV11-2 combines with J gene TRBJ2-3; 7 bases agree with TRBD2. Germline values: CDR1 SGHAT, CDR2 FQNNGV. With 5 bases clipped from V and 6 bases from J, the junction kept 8 bases outside the gene matches. The CDR3 contains 14 residues. This chain's CDR3 is CASSVLRGFDTQYF. Written as DNA, the CDR3 is TGTGCCAGCAGCGTCCTGCGGGGGTTCGATACGCAGTATTTT. The full variable domain, rest sourced from reference TRBV11-2 and TRBJ2-3, is EAGVAQSPRYKIIEKRQSVAFWCNPISGHATLYWYQQILGQGPKLLIQFQNNGVVDDSQLPKDRFSAERLKGVDSTLKIQPAKLEDSAVYLCASSVLRGFDTQYFGPGTRLTVL.

The chain recombines TRBV2 with TRBJ1-6; D is ambiguous. The germline gives CDR1 SNHLY, CDR2 FYNNEI. The CDR3 has 13 residues. V was trimmed by 4 bases and J by 10 bases, leaving 11 bases between them. CDR3 region: CASSGLSQSPLHF. The CDR3 region has the DNA TGTGCCAGCAGTGGATTATCCCAGTCACCCCTCCACTTT.

The chain recombines TRBV5-1 with TRBJ2-5; 9 bases are a match to TRBD1. Germline CDR1 reads SGHRS; CDR2 reads YFSETQ. The CDR3 extends over 15 amino acids. The J segment lost 2 bases and the V segment lost 0 bases, leaving 2 bases of the junction unmatched. The CDR3 region has the DNA TGCGCCAGCAGCTTGGTGACAGGGGGGCAAGAGACCCAGTACTTC. Its translation: CASSLVTGGQETQYF.

The J gene is TRBJ2-7, the V gene TRBV3-1 (or the pseudogene TRBV3-2); D remains unclear. Germline V gene sequence: CDR1 LGHDT, CDR2 YNNKEL (reference sequence). The CDR3 is made up of 12 amino acids. V shed 4 bases and J shed 5 bases, with 9 bases lying between them. The CDR3 is CASSLLANEQYF. CDR3 DNA: TGTGCCAGCAGCCTGCTCGCCAACGAGCAGTACTTC.

This clone has a handful of counts. The chain recombines TRBV5-4 with TRBJ2-7, with D hard to call. Germline assignment: CDR1 SGHNT and CDR2 YYREEE (reference sequence). V shed 2 bases and J shed 5 bases, with 11 bases lying between them. The CDR3 spans 13 residues. The CDR3 protein is CASSLGLSNEQYF. In DNA form, the CDR3 reads TGTGCCAGCAGCTTAGGCTTGTCGAACGAGCAGTACTTC.

DNA for the CDR3: TGTGCCAGCAGGAGGGGCGCATCTAACTATGGCTACACCTTC. It is translated as CASRRGASNYGYTF. The V and J genes are TRBV6-5 and TRBJ1-2; TRBD1 might be the D (5 bases). V was pared by 6 bases and J by 0 bases, with 11 bases between. Germline lookup yields CDR1 MNHEY and CDR2 SVGAGI. The CDR3 totals 14 residues.

The chain uses TRBV7-9 and TRBJ2-3; D might be TRBD1 or TRBD2, each matching 5 bases. From germline, CDR1 is SEHNR and CDR2 FQNEAQ (reference sequence). This CDR3 spans 12 amino acids. V lost 7 bases and J lost 6, with 11 bases in between. This CDR3 is CASNRDGDTQYF. The CDR3 DNA sequence: TGTGCCAGCAACCGGGACGGGGATACGCAGTATTTT.

The V gene is TRBV19, the J gene TRBJ1-6; a possible D gene is TRBD1 (6 bases). Looked up from germline, CDR1 is LNHDA and CDR2 is SQIVND (reference sequence). Trimming removed 3 bases from V and 10 bases from J, with 13 bases in between. CDR3 length: 14 residues. The CDR3 DNA reads TGTGCCAGTAGTATTACAGGGATGGAGTCACCCCTCCACTTT. As protein: CASSITGMESPLHF.

V gene TRBV30 combines with J gene TRBJ2-1, with 10 bases that match TRBD2. The CDR3 length is 14 residues. Germline V gene lookup returns CDR1 GTSNPN and CDR2 SVGIG (reference sequence). J was trimmed by 8 bases and V by 4 bases; bases with no gene match: 8. CDR3 protein: CAWNGASGSHEQFF. Written as DNA, the CDR3 is TGTGCCTGGAACGGTGCTAGCGGGAGCCATGAGCAGTTCTTC.

This rearrangement joins TRBV28 to TRBJ1-2; D is uncertain. This CDR3 region has 15 residues. Between the trimmed V and J ends, which lost 1 base and 1 base, there was a span of 10 bases. Germline lookup yields CDR1 MDHEN and CDR2 SYDVKM. CDR3 bases: TGTGCCAGCAGTTTATTTGCAGCGAATAACTATGGCTACACCTTC. Amino acids: CASSLFAANNYGYTF.

The rearrangement joins TRBV7-2 to TRBJ2-7, with TRBD2 as a possible D gene (5 bases). Germline CDR1 and CDR2: SGHTA and FQGNSA. V gave up 3 bases and J gave up 2 bases, with 11 bases separating them. The CDR3 has 14 amino acids. CDR3 sequence reads: CASSLGVPTYEQYF. DNA for the CDR3: TGTGCCAGCAGCTTGGGAGTCCCCACCTACGAGCAGTACTTC.

The chain employs TRBV30 and TRBJ2-2; D is possibly TRBD2 (6 bases). This CDR3 region has 15 residues. Trimming stripped 3 bases from V and 0 bases from J, with 11 bases between. Germline CDR1 is GTSNPN and CDR2 is SVGIG (reference sequence). CDR3 sequence (DNA): TGTGCCTGGAGATTTGGCGGGGCGAACACCGGGGAGCTGTTTTTT. It encodes CAWRFGGANTGELFF.

The chain joins TRBV6-5 to TRBJ1-4, with D possibly matching TRBD1 (6 bases). The germline V gene encodes CDR1 MNHEY and CDR2 SVGAGI. The CDR3 extends over 13 amino acids. The V end lost 7 bases, the J end lost 8 bases, and 14 bases lay between the germline ends. DNA of the CDR3: TGTGCCAGCAAAGAGACAGGCAGGGAAAAACTGTTTTTT. Translating it yields CASKETGREKLFF.

CDR3 in amino acids: CASSLPRALLGMNTEAFF. In DNA form, the CDR3 reads TGTGCCAGCAGCTTACCCCGGGCCCTCCTGGGGATGAACACTGAAGCTTTCTTT. The chain has TRBV7-6 and TRBJ1-1, with D unresolved. Germline loops: CDR1 SGHVS, CDR2 FNYEAQ. The CDR3 consists of 18 residues. V lost 2 bases to trimming and J lost 0 bases, with 19 bases between them.

This chain links TRBV6-2 or TRBV6-3 with TRBJ1-1, with D possibly being TRBD1 (5 bases). The V and J ends lost 4 bases and 6 bases respectively, with 12 bases between them. CDR1 and CDR2 from the germline V gene are MNHEY and SVGEGT. The CDR3 is 13 amino acids. The CDR3 DNA reads as TGTGCCAGCAGTTTAGACAGCGGTGCTGAAGCTTTCTTT. This codes for CASSLDSGAEAFF.

This chain uses TRBV6-5 with TRBJ1-4; D is ambiguous. Germline V lookup: CDR1 MNHEY, CDR2 SVGAGI. This CDR3 comprises 14 residues. V gave up 6 bases and J gave up 0 bases, with 8 bases separating them. The CDR3 region has the DNA TGTGCCAGCAGACGGCTATCAACTAATGAAAAACTGTTTTTT. Protein sequence: CASRRLSTNEKLFF.

This clone came up a few times. The rearrangement uses TRBV18 and TRBJ2-4; TRBD1 matches at 9 bases. With 3 bases clipped from V and 8 bases from J, the junction kept 5 bases outside the gene matches. The CDR3 spans 14 residues. Germline assignment: CDR1 KGHSH and CDR2 LQKENI. CDR3 DNA: TGTGCCAGCTCACCCCGGACAGGGGAAGACATTCAGTACTTC. Protein: CASSPRTGEDIQYF.

This rearrangement joins TRBV5-8 to TRBJ2-3; the match to TRBD2 covers 8 bases. With V trimmed by 0 bases and J by 3 bases, 0 bases remained unmatched. Germline CDR1 reads SGHTS; CDR2 reads YDEGEE. The CDR3 sequence is 14 residues long. The CDR3 coding sequence is TGTGCCAGCAGCTTGGGACTAGCGACAGATACGCAGTATTTT. Translated: CASSLGLATDTQYF.

V gene TRBV5-1 combines with J gene TRBJ2-1, with 9 bases that match TRBD2. Germline CDR1 reads SGHRS; CDR2 reads YFSETQ. This CDR3 has 16 amino acids. The ends lost 4 bases at V and 2 bases at J; junction bases unmatched: 7. Here the CDR3 DNA reads TGCGCCAGCAGCCAGCAGACTAGCGGAACCTACAATGAGCAGTTCTTC. Translating it yields CASSQQTSGTYNEQFF.

This chain links TRBV29-1 with TRBJ2-1; 8 nucleotides line up with TRBD2. CDR1 SQVTM and CDR2 ANQGSEA come from the germline V gene. The CDR3 totals 14 residues. J lost 6 bases, V lost 3 bases, and 7 bases had no gene match. This chain's CDR3 is CSVDRLAGTNEQFF. CDR3 bases: TGCAGCGTTGATCGGCTAGCGGGTACCAATGAGCAGTTCTTC.